This TCR beta chain was found in a study of T cells in Graves' hyperthyroidism and ophthalmopathy (dated by TCRdb to between 2018 and 2020). About the study as a whole: TCR V-J signatures able to tell the groups apart were searched for in a discovery cohort of some 100 patients, of whom more than 40 had Graves' ophthalmopathy and under 65 had stable Graves' hyperthyroidism. Prospective prediction of ophthalmopathy was tested in an independent validation cohort consisting of 18 hyperthyroidism patients and approximately 16 patients who later progressed to ophthalmopathy. According to the paper, TCR Vbeta CDR3 sequencing was carried out on 120 to 150 peripheral blood samples, which came from some 41 ophthalmopathy, under 85 hyperthyroidism and approximately 17 progressor patients. Following sampling, methimazole starting at 30 mg daily was given to hyperthyroidism patients, and high-dose intravenous methylprednisolone was given to ophthalmopathy patients. The 100 or so discovery patients were randomly split 7:3 into training and test sets. The study also compared thyroid tissue and blood T-cell repertoires from five or six Graves' hyperthyroidism patients. The research as a whole found: In validation, the model predicted progression to ophthalmopathy with about 71% sensitivity and over 72% specificity, a median of approximately 6.7 months before onset. A model built on a 13 V-J signature distinguished ophthalmopathy from stable hyperthyroidism, reaching about 89% sensitivity and around 81% specificity in cross-validation and 80%/75% in testing. Blood samples also contained most of the expanded thyroid clonotypes (frequency above 0.001), which suggests that blood repertoires may reflect thyroid immune responses. No statistical method was used to fix the sample size in advance, and group allocation was not hidden from the investigators.

TCR beta CDR3 regions were amplified from RNA transcripts. The first round of RT-PCR for the TCR CDR3 was performed with the HTBI primer set and the Qiagen OneStep RT-PCR kit. A second multiplex PCR round built the libraries, followed by size selection and purification. Paired-end sequencing of the libraries was performed with 100 bp reads on an Illumina HiSeq2000. The study's processing was this. SOAPnuke was used to process the raw data, throwing out any read that contained adapters or uncalled bases, had a mean Phred below 15, or lacked an exact constant-primer or identifier match. High-quality paired reads were merged with COPE v1.2.5, and unique nucleotide sequences were defined as clonotypes. Clonotypes were aligned to IMGT TRBV, TRBD and TRBJ reference segments using MiTCR v1.1. Analysis was restricted to V-J combinations with a frequency above 0.0001, which covered 98% to 99.2% of repertoires. The TCS score was defined as F50 (clonal expansion) divided by E x V (chaos), with BLOSUM62-based TCRdist calculated between CDR3 peptides within each V-J. Welch's t-statistics and random forest reduced 500 to 650 V-J features to 10 to 15, which were used in a naive Bayes classifier (R e1071). The similarity between thyroid and blood repertoires was quantified using the Morisita-Horn index. In-frame beta chains were kept once TCRdb had trimmed the public reads at Q25 with fastp and called clones with MiXCR. Each CDR3 protein gets just one entry, which takes the most common genes and DNA from the rows behind it. For this entry, the V and J calls and clone size follow TCRdb and not the study's own pipeline. The sample records a few hundred thousand distinct CDR3 sequences, around 43% of which are singletons. The ten largest clones capture 35% to 50% of the sample.

About this clonotype: Its specific antigen is unknown. No quality values exist for individual bases; no much larger clone is one base distant.

Based on the germline V gene, the CDR1 and CDR2 sequences are SGHVS and FQNEAQ. CDR3 length: 14 amino acids, cysteine to phenylalanine. Just CDR3 DNA is preserved here, 42 bases in frame from base 1. Trimmed from V: 2 bases; trimmed from J: 5 bases; junction bases lacking a gene match: 5. The study excluded patients with uncontrolled infections, other autoimmune diseases, pregnancy or lactation. Diagnoses were established on the basis of clinical symptoms, serum thyroxine and TRAb, thyroid ultrasound, and orbital computed tomography. Total RNA was extracted with Trizol reagent, and quality was checked on an Agilent 2100 Bioanalyzer.

This chain joins TRBV7-8 to TRBJ1-1; TRBD1 fits 7 bases in the junction. Specimen: peripheral blood or thyroid tissue (not recorded which). The source is an adult woman with Graves' disease, either hyperthyroidism or ophthalmopathy (not recorded which). DNA sequence: TGTGCCAGCAGCTTATCAGGGGGTAGGACTGAAGCTTTCTTT. This yields the protein CASSLSGGRTEAFF.